Sequencing of this T cell receptor beta chain was carried out in a study of T cell repertoires in cytomegalovirus infection. Overall study context: Indications of both CMV infection and matching HLA type were provided by public TCR beta signatures. Study-level points and caveats: Dominant in the ex vivo response were TCR beta clonotypes restricted by HLA-C and specific for CMV. CMV carriers with the relevant HLA were identified by cumulative public TCR beta family frequency.

MiXCR was run by TCRdb on the reads, yielding one entry per CDR3 protein. There are about 180,000 distinct CDR3 sequences in the sample; less than 25% occur only once, and about 25% lies in the top ten. The V end was cut by 6 bases, the J end by 3 bases, with 8 bases between. This CDR3 comprises 12 residues. This clonotype was counted only a few times. Its antigen is undetermined. The TCR was taken from a human donor in good health (CMV status not recorded). Some clones in this sample may be carry-over from other donors' samples. This chain joins TRBV12-3 or TRBV12-4 and TRBJ1-2; possibly TRBD1 for D (5 bases). The sample was CD8+ T cells from cultured PBMCs, taken from culture after CMV antigen stimulation. The CDR3 loop reads CASSPGHYGYTF. The CDR3 nucleotides read TGTGCCAGCAGCCCGGGACACTATGGCTACACCTTC.